Here is one TCR beta chain with its context. The antigen is not known. Measured with immunoSEQ multiplex PCR; TCRdb has only the in-frame clones, and not every one. This table holds about 53,000 clones, more than 75% found once. This entry comes from a study of chemoradiotherapy in HPV16-positive cancers. Repeated repertoire sampling spanned the course of chemoradiotherapy. The CDR3 runs 11 residues. Germline V CDR1 and CDR2: SQVTM, ANQGSEA. The germline V and J ends were trimmed by 7 bases and 7 bases, with 13 bases remaining between them. Findings and caveats of the study: Better recurrence-free survival went with HPV-responsive T-cell expansion in HPV16-positive patients. During treatment, candidate HPV-specific clones and E7-related motifs expanded in tumor.

The source was blood, collected from a patient who underwent chemoradiotherapy. The origin of this receptor is a human donor with HPV-associated anogenital cancer. The chain uses TRBV29-1 and TRBJ1-1; TRBD1 might be the D (5 bases). The CDR3, as DNA: TGCAGCGGCTACAACAGGCTTGAAGCTTTCTTT. Translation: CSGYNRLEAFF.